The 19 T cell receptor beta chains below all came from one sample that was sequenced in a study of T cell responses to AZD1222 COVID-19 vaccine. Sequencing was performed with immunoSEQ multiplex PCR; in TCRdb, only in-frame clones are kept and a portion is missing. The sample records 150,000 to 200,000 clones, around nine tenths being singletons. The sequencing used peripheral blood, collected on day 0 of AZD1222 vaccination. These TCRs come from an adult in good health.

The J gene is TRBJ1-6, the V gene TRBV10-3, with D maybe TRBD1 (6 bases). Trimming took off 3 bases at V and 5 bases at J, with 8 bases between the two ends. Germline-derived CDR1 and CDR2 are ENHRY and SYGVKD. The CDR3 spans 14 residues. The CDR3 nucleotides are TGTGCCATCAGTGAAGGGGACAATAATTCACCCCTCCACTTT. This gives the protein CAISEGDNNSPLHF.

The V and J genes are TRBV10-1 and TRBJ2-3, with D hard to call. Germline loops: CDR1 WNHNN, CDR2 SYGVQD (reference sequence). This CDR3 spans 13 amino acids. The V and J ends lost 6 bases and 7 bases respectively, with 14 bases between them. The CDR3 sequence is CASSQSVGYTQYF. The CDR3 DNA is TGCGCCAGCAGCCAATCAGTAGGGTATACGCAGTATTTT.

The CDR3 loop is CAWGRGAGETQYF. CDR3 nucleotides: TGTGCCTGGGGGAGGGGGGCCGGCGAGACCCAGTACTTC. The chain recombines TRBV30 with TRBJ2-5; possible D gene TRBD2, 7 bases. CDR3 length: 13 residues. V shed 5 bases and J shed 5 bases, with 15 bases lying between them. Per germline, CDR1 GTSNPN and CDR2 SVGIG (reference sequence).

The chain has TRBV5-1 and TRBJ1-4, with 10 bases lining up with TRBD1. Germline CDR1 and CDR2: SGHRS and YFSETQ. There are 16 residues in the CDR3. The junction had 7 bases not matched to a gene; V was cut back by 4 bases and J by 4 bases. This chain's CDR3 is CASSTGQGLYNEKLFF. DNA for the CDR3: TGCGCCAGCAGCACGGGACAGGGGCTGTATAATGAAAAACTGTTTTTT.

The rearrangement joins TRBV5-1 to TRBJ1-1, with 8 bases fitting TRBD1. This CDR3 spans 15 amino acids. Per the germline V gene, CDR1 is SGHRS and CDR2 is YFSETQ. With 3 bases clipped from V and 1 base from J, the junction kept 5 bases outside the gene matches. CDR3 residues: CASSWRTGRNTEAFF. CDR3 DNA sequence: TGCGCCAGCAGCTGGAGGACAGGGAGGAACACTGAAGCTTTCTTT.

The chain couples TRBV7-2 to TRBJ1-1; 7 bases map to TRBD1. The V gene's germline CDR1 is SGHTA and CDR2 FQGNSA. The ends lost 5 bases at V and 0 bases at J; junction bases unmatched: 15. The CDR3 length is 18 residues. In nucleotides, the CDR3 is TGTGCCAGCAGCAATAGGGGCAGGACAGGTTACATGAACACTGAAGCTTTCTTT. Residues: CASSNRGRTGYMNTEAFF.

The chain couples TRBV14 to TRBJ2-7; possibly TRBD2 for D (5 bases). V lost 4 bases and J 0 bases, leaving 13 bases between the germline ends. In germline, CDR1 is SGHDN, CDR2 FVKESK. This CDR3 is 15 amino acids long. The DNA for the CDR3 is TGTGCCAGCAGCCCGCCGGGAACCAACTCCTACGAGCAGTACTTC. Translation: CASSPPGTNSYEQYF. The full variable domain, completed using reference TRBV14 and TRBJ2-7, is EAGVTQFPSHSVIEKGQTVTLRCDPISGHDNLYWYRRVMGKEIKFLLHFVKESKQDESGMPNNRFLAERTGGTYSTLKVQPAELEDSGVYFCASSPPGTNSYEQYFGPGTRLTVT.

The rearrangement joins TRBV6-5 to TRBJ1-5; 7 bases are shared with TRBD1. The CDR3 extends over 13 amino acids. V trimming: 6 bases; J trimming: 6 bases; junction bases outside the gene matches: 5. Germline V gives CDR1 MNHEY, CDR2 SVGAGI. DNA of the CDR3: TGTGCCAGCAGCAGGGGGTCCTTTCAGCCCCAGCATTTT. Its translation is CASSRGSFQPQHF.

The chain couples TRBV2 to TRBJ1-3; tentatively, D is TRBD1 (6 bases). Trimming stripped 6 bases from V and 0 bases from J, with 18 bases between. Germline loops: CDR1 SNHLY, CDR2 FYNNEI. CDR3 size: 17 residues. The DNA of the CDR3 is TGTGCCAGCAGAGACCCCCGGGACACCGCCTCTGGAAACACCATATATTTT. Protein product: CASRDPRDTASGNTIYF.

The chain combines TRBV7-3 with TRBJ2-6, with a possible D match to TRBD2 (7 bases). Looked up from germline, CDR1 is SGHTA and CDR2 is FQGTGA. V was cut by 1 base and J by 0 bases, with 13 bases left in between. This CDR3 region has 18 residues. CDR3 coding DNA: TGTGCCAGCAGCTTAAGGGGAGGGGGAGGCTCTGGGGCCAACGTCCTGACTTTC. This codes for CASSLRGGGGSGANVLTF.

The CDR3 protein is CASTVPRGPADSPLHF. The CDR3 region has the DNA TGTGCCAGTACCGTCCCCCGGGGGCCGGCAGATTCACCCCTCCACTTT. The chain carries TRBV19 and TRBJ1-6, with a weak D call TRBD1 (6 bases). From germline, CDR1 is LNHDA and CDR2 SQIVND (reference sequence). V lost 7 bases, J lost 8 bases, and 21 bases lay in between. CDR3 length: 16 amino acids.

The chain couples TRBV28 to TRBJ2-3; D is perhaps TRBD2 (7 bases). The CDR3 is made up of 15 amino acids. V lost 7 bases and J 0 bases, leaving 14 bases between the germline ends. From germline, CDR1 is MDHEN and CDR2 SYDVKM. CDR3 in DNA: TGTGCCAGCACCGGGGGGCCCGCTAGCACAGATACGCAGTATTTT. Protein sequence: CASTGGPASTDTQYF. The full variable domain, rest sourced from reference TRBV28 and TRBJ2-3, is DVKVTQSSRYLVKRTGEKVFLECVQDMDHENMFWYRQDPGLGLRLIYFSYDVKMKEKGDIPEGYSVSREKKERFSLILESASTNQTSMYLCASTGGPASTDTQYFGPGTRLTVL.

The chain has TRBV7-2 and TRBJ1-2; D is possibly TRBD1 (5 bases). From germline, CDR1 is SGHTA and CDR2 FQGNSA. The CDR3 is 14 amino acids. With 0 bases removed from V and 7 bases from J, the gap between germline ends came to 12 bases. In DNA form, the CDR3 reads TGTGCCAGCAGCTTAGCCGGGACGGAAAGTGGCTACACCTTC. Residues: CASSLAGTESGYTF.

This chain joins TRBV21-1 and TRBJ2-7; the listed D gene, TRBD2, was not tested against the DNA. TRBV21-1 is a recognized pseudogene. The CDR3 runs to 14 residues. The CDR3 nucleotides are TGTGCCAGCAGCAAAAGCGGAGGGGCCTACGAGCAGTACGTC. It is translated as CASSKSGGAYEQYV.

The V gene is TRBV10-2, the J gene TRBJ2-1; D assignment may be TRBD1 or TRBD2 (5 bases each). With 4 bases removed from V and 9 bases from J, the gap between germline ends came to 10 bases. Germline V gives CDR1 WSHSY, CDR2 SAAADI. CDR3 length: 12 residues. CDR3 protein: CASSVEGTEQFF. Here the CDR3 DNA reads TGCGCCAGCAGTGTTGAAGGGACTGAGCAGTTCTTC.

The V and J genes are TRBV20-1 and TRBJ2-5; 8 nucleotides align to TRBD2. The germline V gene encodes CDR1 DFQATT and CDR2 SNEGSKA (reference sequence). The CDR3 has 17 amino acids. V lost 3 bases to trimming and J lost 2 bases; unmatched junction nucleotides: 14. The DNA for the CDR3 is TGCAGTGCTAGTGGTTCGCCCCCGACTAGCGAGCAAGAGACCCAGTACTTC. Amino acid sequence: CSASGSPPTSEQETQYF.

V gene TRBV28 combines with J gene TRBJ2-1; a weak D match, TRBD1 (6 bases). The CDR3 runs 15 residues. CDR1 and CDR2 (germline): MDHEN, SYDVKM. The V gene lost 5 bases and the J gene lost 0 bases, with 11 bases spanning the gap. The CDR3 is CASSNRESSYNEQFF. In DNA, the CDR3 is TGTGCCAGCAGTAACAGGGAGAGCTCCTACAATGAGCAGTTCTTC.

V gene TRBV3-1 (or the pseudogene TRBV3-2) combines with J gene TRBJ2-3; 7 nucleotides agree with TRBD1. CDR3 size: 15 residues. Germline trimming cut 6 bases from V and 3 bases from J; bases unmatched to any gene: 9. CDR1 and CDR2 from the germline V gene are LGHDT and YNNKEL (reference sequence). The CDR3 DNA reads TGTGCCAGCAGAACGACAGGGAAGTGGACAGATACGCAGTATTTT. It encodes CASRTTGKWTDTQYF.

This rearrangement joins TRBV12-1 to TRBJ1-6. TRBV12-1 is a documented pseudogene. This CDR3 spans 14 amino acids. The CDR3 spells CASSSPMNRSPLHF. CDR3 sequence (DNA): TGTGCCAGCAGCTCCCCCATGAACCGTTCACCCCTCCACTTT.